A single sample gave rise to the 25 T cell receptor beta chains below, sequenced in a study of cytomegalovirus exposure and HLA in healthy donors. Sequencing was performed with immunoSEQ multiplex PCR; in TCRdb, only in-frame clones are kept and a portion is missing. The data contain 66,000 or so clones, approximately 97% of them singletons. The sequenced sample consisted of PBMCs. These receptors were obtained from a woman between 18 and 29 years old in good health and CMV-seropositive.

The CDR3 bases are TGTGCCAGCAGCAAGAAATTTAGAGGAGGGACAGGTAAGGGTAATGAGCAGTTCTTC. As protein: CASSKKFRGGTGKGNEQFF. V usage is TRBV27 and J usage is TRBJ2-1; 8 bases line up with TRBD1. The length of the CDR3 is 19 residues. J gave up 7 bases and V 6 bases, and 23 bases lay outside the gene matches. The germline CDR1 and CDR2 sequences are MNHEY and SMNVEV (reference sequence).

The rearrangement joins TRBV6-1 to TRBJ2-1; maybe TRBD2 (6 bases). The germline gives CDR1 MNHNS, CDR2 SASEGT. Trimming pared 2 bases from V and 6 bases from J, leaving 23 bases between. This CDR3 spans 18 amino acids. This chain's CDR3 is CASSELTRVLASRNEQFF. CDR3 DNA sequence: TGTGCCAGCAGTGAATTAACTAGGGTGCTAGCGTCACGCAATGAGCAGTTCTTC.

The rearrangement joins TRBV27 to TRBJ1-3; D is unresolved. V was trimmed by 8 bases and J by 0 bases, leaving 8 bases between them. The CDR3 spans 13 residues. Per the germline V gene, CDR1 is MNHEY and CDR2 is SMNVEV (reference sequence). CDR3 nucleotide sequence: TGTGCCAGCGGCTCTTACTCTGGAAACACCATATATTTT. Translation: CASGSYSGNTIYF.

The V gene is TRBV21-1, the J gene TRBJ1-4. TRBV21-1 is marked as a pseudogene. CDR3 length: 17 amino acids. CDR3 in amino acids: CASSKGGWQGGGEKLFF. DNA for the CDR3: TGTGCCAGCAGCAAAGGGGGGTGGCAGGGAGGGGGTGAAAAACTGTTTTTT.

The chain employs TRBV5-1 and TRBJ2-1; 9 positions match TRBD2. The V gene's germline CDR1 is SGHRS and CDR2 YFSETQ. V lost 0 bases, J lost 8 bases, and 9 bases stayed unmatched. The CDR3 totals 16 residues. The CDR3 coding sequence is TGCGCCAGCAGCTTGGCTTTAGCGGGAGTTGCGGATGAGCAGTTCTTC. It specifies CASSLALAGVADEQFF.

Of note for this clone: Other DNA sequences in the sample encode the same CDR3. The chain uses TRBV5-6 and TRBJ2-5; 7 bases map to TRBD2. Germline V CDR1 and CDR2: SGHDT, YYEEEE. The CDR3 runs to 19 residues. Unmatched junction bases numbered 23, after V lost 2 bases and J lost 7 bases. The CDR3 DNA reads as TGTGCCAGCAGCTTCCGGTTAGCTAGTGGGAGGGCCTTAGGTGCGACCCAGTACTTC. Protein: CASSFRLASGRALGATQYF. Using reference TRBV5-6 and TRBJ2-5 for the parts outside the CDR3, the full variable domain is DAGVTQSPTHLIKTRGQQVTLRCSPKSGHDTVSWYQQALGQGPQFIFQYYEEEERQRGNFPDRFSGHQFPNYSSELNVNALLLGDSALYLCASSFRLASGRALGATQYFGPGTRLLVL.

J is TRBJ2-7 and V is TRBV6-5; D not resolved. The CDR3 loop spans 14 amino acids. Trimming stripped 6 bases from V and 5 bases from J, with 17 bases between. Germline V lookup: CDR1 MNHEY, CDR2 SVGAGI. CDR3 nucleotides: TGTGCCAGCAGCCCAGCGTCCGTGCGTCACGAGCAGTACTTC. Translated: CASSPASVRHEQYF.

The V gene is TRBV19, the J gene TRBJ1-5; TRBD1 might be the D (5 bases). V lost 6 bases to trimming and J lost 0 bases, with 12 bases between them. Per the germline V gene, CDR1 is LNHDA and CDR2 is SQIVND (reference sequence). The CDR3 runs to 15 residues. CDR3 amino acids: CASSPAGNSNQPQHF. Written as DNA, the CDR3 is TGTGCCAGTAGCCCCGCAGGGAATAGCAATCAGCCCCAGCATTTT.

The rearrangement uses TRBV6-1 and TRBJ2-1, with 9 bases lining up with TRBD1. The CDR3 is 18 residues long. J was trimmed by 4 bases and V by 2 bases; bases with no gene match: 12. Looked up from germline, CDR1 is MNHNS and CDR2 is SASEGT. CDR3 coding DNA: TGTGCCAGCAGTGAAACCCAAAGACAGGGGGAAAAATACAATGAGCAGTTCTTC. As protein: CASSETQRQGEKYNEQFF.

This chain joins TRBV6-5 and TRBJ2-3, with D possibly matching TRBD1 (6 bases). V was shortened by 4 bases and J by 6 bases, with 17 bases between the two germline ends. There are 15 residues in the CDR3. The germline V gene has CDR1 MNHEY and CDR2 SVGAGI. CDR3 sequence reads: CASSLYRAPPDTQYF. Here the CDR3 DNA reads TGTGCCAGCAGTTTATACAGGGCACCTCCGGATACGCAGTATTTT.

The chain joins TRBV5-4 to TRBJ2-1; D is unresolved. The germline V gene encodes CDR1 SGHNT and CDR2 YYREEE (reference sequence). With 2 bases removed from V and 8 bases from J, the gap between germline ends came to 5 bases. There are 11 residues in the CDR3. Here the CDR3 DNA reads TGTGCCAGCAGCTTAACGGATGAGCAGTTCTTC. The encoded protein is CASSLTDEQFF.

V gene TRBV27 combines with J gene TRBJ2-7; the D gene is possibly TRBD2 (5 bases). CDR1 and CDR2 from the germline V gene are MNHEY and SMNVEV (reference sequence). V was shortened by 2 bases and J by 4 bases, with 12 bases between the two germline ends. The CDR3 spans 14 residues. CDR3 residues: CASSLRRTEYEQYF. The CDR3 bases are TGTGCCAGCAGTTTACGAAGGACTGAATACGAGCAGTACTTC.

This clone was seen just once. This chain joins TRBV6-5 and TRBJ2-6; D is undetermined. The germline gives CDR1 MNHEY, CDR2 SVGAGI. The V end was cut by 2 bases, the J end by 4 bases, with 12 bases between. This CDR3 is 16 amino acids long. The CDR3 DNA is TGTGCCAGCAGTTACATCGTGGGCTGGGGGGCCAACGTCCTGACTTTC. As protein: CASSYIVGWGANVLTF.

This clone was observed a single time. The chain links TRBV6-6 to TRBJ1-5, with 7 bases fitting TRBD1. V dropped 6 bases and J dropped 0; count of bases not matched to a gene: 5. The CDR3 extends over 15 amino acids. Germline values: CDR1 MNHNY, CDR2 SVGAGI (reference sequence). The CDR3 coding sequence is TGTGCCAGCAGCATTACAGGGGATAGCAATCAGCCCCAGCATTTT. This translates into CASSITGDSNQPQHF.

CDR3 amino acids: CASSLAGTSGIYEQYF. The CDR3 DNA reads TGTGCCAGCAGCTTGGCCGGGACTAGCGGGATATACGAGCAGTACTTC. The V and J genes are TRBV5-4 and TRBJ2-7; 13 nucleotides agree with TRBD2. Germline V gene sequence: CDR1 SGHNT, CDR2 YYREEE (reference sequence). The CDR3 consists of 16 residues. Trimming cost V 0 bases and J 4 bases; bases outside gene matches: 4.

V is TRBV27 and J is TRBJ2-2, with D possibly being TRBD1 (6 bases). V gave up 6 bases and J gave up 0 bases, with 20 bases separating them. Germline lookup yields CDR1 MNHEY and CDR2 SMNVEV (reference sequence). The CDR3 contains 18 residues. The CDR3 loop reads CASSPPRTDFTNTGELFF. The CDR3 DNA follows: TGTGCCAGCAGCCCCCCCCGGACAGACTTCACGAACACCGGGGAGCTGTTTTTT.

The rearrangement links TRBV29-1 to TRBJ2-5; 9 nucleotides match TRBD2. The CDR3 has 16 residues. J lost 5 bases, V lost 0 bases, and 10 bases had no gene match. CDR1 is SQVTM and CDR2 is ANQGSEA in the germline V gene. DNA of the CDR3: TGCAGCGTTGAAGATTTCCTTTTAGCGGGAGAGGAGACCCAGTACTTC. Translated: CSVEDFLLAGEETQYF.

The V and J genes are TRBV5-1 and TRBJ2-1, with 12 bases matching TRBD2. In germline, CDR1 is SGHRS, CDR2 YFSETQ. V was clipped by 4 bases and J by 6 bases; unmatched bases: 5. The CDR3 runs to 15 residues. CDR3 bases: TGCGCCAGCAGCCCCCGACTAGCGGGAGTCAATGAGCAGTTCTTC. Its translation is CASSPRLAGVNEQFF.

The CDR3 loop is CASSEGGEEYGYTF. As DNA, the CDR3 is TGTGCCAGCAGTGAAGGCGGGGAGGAGTATGGCTACACCTTC. This chain joins TRBV6-1 and TRBJ1-2; D gene ambiguous. Trimming took 1 base from V and 5 from J, leaving 11 bases between them. The CDR3 consists of 14 residues. Germline V gene data show CDR1 as MNHNS and CDR2 as SASEGT.

The CDR3 coding sequence is TGCGCCAGCAGCCAAGTGGGCGGAGGACAGGGAGCCGGGGAGCTGTTTTTT. As protein: CASSQVGGGQGAGELFF. The chain recombines TRBV4-1 with TRBJ2-2; 8 bases are shared with TRBD1. J lost 6 bases, V lost 1 base, and 10 bases had no gene match. CDR3 length: 17 residues. The germline V gene encodes CDR1 MGHRA and CDR2 YSYEKL.

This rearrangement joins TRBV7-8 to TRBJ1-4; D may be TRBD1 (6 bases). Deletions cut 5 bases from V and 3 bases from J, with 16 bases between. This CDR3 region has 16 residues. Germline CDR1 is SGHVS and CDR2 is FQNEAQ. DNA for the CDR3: TGTGCCAGCAGCCCGCCGGGCAGGGGAGCTAATGAAAAACTGTTTTTT. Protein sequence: CASSPPGRGANEKLFF. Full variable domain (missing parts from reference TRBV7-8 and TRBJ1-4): GAGVSQSPRYKVAKRGQDVALRCDPISGHVSLFWYQQALGQGPEFLTYFQNEAQLDKSGLPSDRFFAERPEGSVSTLKIQRTQQEDSAVYLCASSPPGRGANEKLFFGSGTQLSVL.

CDR3 DNA sequence: TGTGCCAGCAGCCATCGGCCAGCGGGAGGGTTCAAATATACGCAGTATTTT. Amino acid sequence: CASSHRPAGGFKYTQYF. The rearrangement uses TRBV14 and TRBJ2-3; the match to TRBD2 covers 10 bases. The V and J ends lost 3 bases and 7 bases, in that order; junction bases with no gene match: 13. The CDR3 runs to 17 residues. In germline, CDR1 is SGHDN, CDR2 FVKESK. Using reference TRBV14 and TRBJ2-3 for the parts outside the CDR3, the full variable domain is EAGVTQFPSHSVIEKGQTVTLRCDPISGHDNLYWYRRVMGKEIKFLLHFVKESKQDESGMPNNRFLAERTGGTYSTLKVQPAELEDSGVYFCASSHRPAGGFKYTQYFGPGTRLTVL.

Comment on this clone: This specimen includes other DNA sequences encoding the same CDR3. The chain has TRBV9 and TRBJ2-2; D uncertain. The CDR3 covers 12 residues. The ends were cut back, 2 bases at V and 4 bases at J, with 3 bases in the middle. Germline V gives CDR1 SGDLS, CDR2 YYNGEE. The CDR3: CASSVLTGELFF. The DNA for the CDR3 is TGTGCCAGCAGCGTTCTCACCGGGGAGCTGTTTTTT.

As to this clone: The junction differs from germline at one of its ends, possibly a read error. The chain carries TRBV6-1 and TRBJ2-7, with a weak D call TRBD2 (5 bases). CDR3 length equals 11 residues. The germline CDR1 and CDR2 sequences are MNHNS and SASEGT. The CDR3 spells CASSGVERRRF. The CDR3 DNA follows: TGTGCCAGCAGCGGGGTCGAAAGGAGACGCTTC.

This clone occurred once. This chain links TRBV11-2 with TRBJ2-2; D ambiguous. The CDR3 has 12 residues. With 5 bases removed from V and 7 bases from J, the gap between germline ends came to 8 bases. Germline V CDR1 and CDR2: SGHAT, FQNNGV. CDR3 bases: TGTGCCAGCAGCCCCGTAAACGGGGAGCTGTTTTTT. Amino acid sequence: CASSPVNGELFF.